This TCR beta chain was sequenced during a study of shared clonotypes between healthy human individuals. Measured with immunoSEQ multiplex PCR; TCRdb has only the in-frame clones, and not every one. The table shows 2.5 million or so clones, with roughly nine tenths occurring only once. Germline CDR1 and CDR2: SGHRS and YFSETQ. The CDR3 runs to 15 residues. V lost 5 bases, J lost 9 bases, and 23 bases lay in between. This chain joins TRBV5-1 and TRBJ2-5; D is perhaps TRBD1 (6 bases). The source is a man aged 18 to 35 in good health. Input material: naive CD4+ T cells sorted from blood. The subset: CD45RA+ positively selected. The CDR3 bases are TGCGCCAGCAGTACCTACGATAGAGCCGAGGGGGCCCAGTACTTC. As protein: CASSTYDRAEGAQYF.